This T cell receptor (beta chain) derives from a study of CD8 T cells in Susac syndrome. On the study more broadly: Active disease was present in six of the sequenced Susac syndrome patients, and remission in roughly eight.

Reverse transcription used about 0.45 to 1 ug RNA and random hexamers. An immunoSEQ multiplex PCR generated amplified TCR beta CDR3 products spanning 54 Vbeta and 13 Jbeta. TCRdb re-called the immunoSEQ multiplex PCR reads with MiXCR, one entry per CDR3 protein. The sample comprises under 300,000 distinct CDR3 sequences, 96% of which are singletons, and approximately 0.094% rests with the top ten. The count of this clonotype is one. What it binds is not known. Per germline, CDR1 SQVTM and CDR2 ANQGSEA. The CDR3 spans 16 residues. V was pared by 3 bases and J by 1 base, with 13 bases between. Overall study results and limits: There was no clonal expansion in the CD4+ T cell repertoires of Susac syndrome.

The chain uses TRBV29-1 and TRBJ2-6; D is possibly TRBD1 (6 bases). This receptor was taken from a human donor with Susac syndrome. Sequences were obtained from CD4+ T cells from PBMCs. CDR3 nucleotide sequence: TGCAGCGTTGAGGTGACAGGTCAATCTGGGGCCAACGTCCTGACTTTC. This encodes CSVEVTGQSGANVLTF.